What follows are 6 T cell receptor beta chains derived from one specimen sequenced in a study of molecular identifiers for immune sequencing clone quantification. TCRdb re-analysed the PCR reads in MiXCR, keeping a single row per CDR3 protein. The sample carries around 320,000 distinct CDR3 sequences, about 22% recorded once. Sequencing was done on a sample of naive CD8+ T cells from blood, with Jurkat cell RNA spiked in. Subset given: FACS-sorted CD8+CD4-CCR7+CD45RA+ naive T cells. Source of these receptors: a human donor in good health. Some libraries in this study had Jurkat cell RNA spiked in.

As to this clonotype: A much larger clone differs by one base, so this may be a read error. The chain has TRBV28 and TRBJ1-2, with D possibly matching TRBD1 (5 bases). Germline CDR1 reads MDHEN; CDR2 reads SYDVKM. The CDR3 spans 15 residues. V was trimmed by 6 bases and J by 0 bases, leaving 14 bases between them. The CDR3 protein is CASSPGTRANYGYTF. The CDR3, as DNA: TGTGCCAGCAGCCCCGGGACCAGAGCTAACTATGGCTACACCTTC.

This clonotype was detected ten times or more. The J gene is TRBJ1-2, the V gene TRBV12-3 or TRBV12-4; D is unresolved. Trimming took 5 bases from V and 2 from J, leaving 9 bases between them. The CDR3 sequence is 13 residues long. The CDR3 bases are TGTGCCAGCAGTGACGCCGGCAACTATGGCTACACCTTC. As protein: CASSDAGNYGYTF.

This clonotype showed up just once. The chain carries TRBV4-3 and TRBJ1-4; 8 bases match TRBD1. The CDR3 is made up of 15 amino acids. The V and J ends lost 3 bases and 5 bases, in that order; junction bases with no gene match: 5. Germline lookup yields CDR1 LGHNA and CDR2 YSLEER. The CDR3, as DNA: TGCGCCAGCAGCCATGGGACAGGCCTAAATGAAAAACTGTTTTTT. Encoded protein: CASSHGTGLNEKLFF.

V gene TRBV19 combines with J gene TRBJ1-2; maybe TRBD1 (6 bases). The V end was cut by 9 bases, the J end by 3 bases, with 20 bases between. This CDR3 has 15 residues. Germline V gene sequence: CDR1 LNHDA, CDR2 SQIVND (reference sequence). CDR3 sequence (DNA): TGTGCCAGCCGATGGTGGGCAGGGGATGACTATGGCTACACCTTC. Its translation is CASRWWAGDDYGYTF.

This clonotype was counted between two and nine times. The CDR3 region is CASRAGVGNTIYF. CDR3 DNA: TGTGCCTCCAGGGCAGGGGTCGGAAACACCATATATTTT. V gene TRBV7-9 combines with J gene TRBJ1-3; possible D gene TRBD1, 6 bases. V lost 11 bases and J 4 bases, leaving 15 bases between the germline ends. The CDR3 spans 13 residues. CDR1 and CDR2 from the germline V gene are SEHNR and FQNEAQ (reference sequence).

This clonotype was seen more than once but under ten times. The chain joins TRBV30 to TRBJ2-4; no firm D call. CDR1 is GTSNPN and CDR2 is SVGIG in the germline V gene (reference sequence). This CDR3 region has 14 residues. V was pared by 5 bases and J by 0 bases, with 11 bases between. This chain's CDR3 is CAWADKLAKNIQYF. The CDR3, as DNA: TGTGCCTGGGCCGACAAGCTAGCCAAAAACATTCAGTACTTC.